Below, 19 T cell receptor beta chains from the same sample are listed, as sequenced in a study of blood T cell repertoires in COVID-19. TCRdb's copy holds only in-frame clones and misses some; the assay was immunoSEQ multiplex PCR. Of some 400,000 clones listed, about 87% are singletons. Sample: peripheral blood. The receptor set was obtained from a woman aged 25 to 39 with COVID-19, enrolled during active disease.

The chain joins TRBV4-2 to TRBJ2-2; 7 nucleotides line up with TRBD2. The junction had 9 bases not matched to a gene; V was cut back by 0 bases and J by 5 bases. CDR1 is LGHNA and CDR2 is YNFKEQ in the germline V gene. The CDR3 has 17 residues. CDR3 amino acids: CASSQDHGGSNTGELFF. The CDR3 coding sequence is TGTGCCAGCAGCCAAGATCACGGCGGGAGTAATACCGGGGAGCTGTTTTTT.

The gene calls are TRBV18 and TRBJ2-1; 13 bases are a match to TRBD2. From germline, CDR1 is KGHSH and CDR2 LQKENI. The length of the CDR3 is 20 residues. Germline trimming cut 4 bases from V and 10 bases from J; bases unmatched to any gene: 22. CDR3 sequence reads: CASSRIAMVAGTSGIGEQFF. The CDR3 region has the DNA TGTGCCAGCTCACGAATCGCAATGGTAGCTGGGACTAGCGGGATCGGGGAGCAGTTCTTC.

The chain uses TRBV27 and TRBJ1-6; TRBD1 agrees at 7 bases. J lost 13 bases, V lost 5 bases, and 8 bases had no gene match. CDR1 is MNHEY, CDR2 SMNVEV, per germline (reference sequence). This CDR3 comprises 13 residues. CDR3 sequence reads: CASSETGRRPLHF. CDR3 coding DNA: TGTGCCAGCAGTGAGACAGGGAGGAGGCCCCTCCACTTT.

J is TRBJ1-2 and V is TRBV5-4; D remains unclear. The V and J ends lost 2 bases and 7 bases respectively, with 9 bases between them. Germline V gives CDR1 SGHNT, CDR2 YYREEE (reference sequence). The CDR3 is made up of 12 amino acids. CDR3 in amino acids: CASSFLSGGYTF. For the CDR3, the DNA is TGTGCCAGCAGCTTTCTTTCCGGTGGCTACACCTTC.

This chain uses TRBV2 with TRBJ2-4, with 8 bases aligning to TRBD2. Germline-derived CDR1 and CDR2 are SNHLY and FYNNEI. Unmatched junction bases numbered 20, after V lost 7 bases and J lost 3 bases. The CDR3 runs to 19 residues. CDR3 sequence: CASIGPVGVAGGDKNIQYF. The CDR3 DNA follows: TGTGCCAGCATTGGTCCCGTTGGGGTCGCGGGAGGCGACAAAAACATTCAGTACTTC.

This clone was picked up a small number of times. J is TRBJ1-5 and V is TRBV19; weak D call: TRBD1 (6 bases). V dropped 1 base and J dropped 7 bases, with 11 bases sitting between them. The CDR3 loop spans 14 amino acids. The germline gives CDR1 LNHDA, CDR2 SQIVND (reference sequence). This CDR3 reads CASSIAQGGQPQHF. DNA of the CDR3: TGTGCCAGTAGTATAGCCCAAGGGGGACAGCCCCAGCATTTT.

This clone was counted once. The V call is TRBV5-8, the J call TRBJ2-5; 9 bases fit TRBD2. The CDR3 covers 15 residues. After removal of 6 bases from V and 1 base from J, the junction contained 7 bases not matched to a gene. The germline CDR1 and CDR2 sequences are SGHTS and YDEGEE. CDR3 in DNA: TGTGCCAGCAACCTATGGCGGGAGGGCCAAGAGACCCAGTACTTC. This translates into CASNLWREGQETQYF.

V gene TRBV6-6 combines with J gene TRBJ2-7, with unresolved D. Between the trimmed V and J ends, which lost 4 bases and 0 bases, there was a span of 10 bases. In germline, CDR1 is MNHNY, CDR2 SVGAGI (reference sequence). The CDR3 spans 14 residues. As DNA, the CDR3 is TGTGCCAGCAGTTCCGAGAGTGGCTCCTACGAGCAGTACTTC. This encodes CASSSESGSYEQYF.

The rearrangement uses TRBV5-1 and TRBJ2-2; a possible D gene is TRBD2 (6 bases). V was cut by 0 bases and J by 6 bases, with 9 bases left in between. This CDR3 region has 14 residues. Per germline, CDR1 SGHRS and CDR2 YFSETQ. This CDR3 reads CASSLEAGSGELFF. Written as DNA, the CDR3 is TGCGCCAGCAGCTTGGAGGCGGGGTCCGGGGAGCTGTTTTTT.

The V gene is TRBV18, the J gene TRBJ1-2, with 9 bases matching TRBD1. With 3 bases clipped from V and 4 bases from J, the junction kept 6 bases outside the gene matches. Germline V gene lookup returns CDR1 KGHSH and CDR2 LQKENI. CDR3 length: 15 residues. This CDR3 is CASSPPGQGLYGYTF. In nucleotides, the CDR3 is TGTGCCAGCTCACCCCCGGGACAGGGACTCTATGGCTACACCTTC.

V gene TRBV9 combines with J gene TRBJ2-1; the match to TRBD1 covers 9 bases. The CDR3 has 17 residues. The germline gives CDR1 SGDLS, CDR2 YYNGEE. V was pared by 3 bases and J by 9 bases, with 16 bases of the junction left unmatched. The CDR3 coding sequence is TGTGCCAGCAGCGCGTCAGATACCGGGACAGGGAATGCTGAGCAGTTCTTC. It encodes CASSASDTGTGNAEQFF. Using reference TRBV9 and TRBJ2-1 for the parts outside the CDR3, the full variable domain is DSGVTQTPKHLITATGQRVTLRCSPRSGDLSVYWYQQSLDQGLQFLIQYYNGEERAKGNILERFSAQQFPDLHSELNLSSLELGDSALYFCASSASDTGTGNAEQFFGPGTRLTVL.

The chain combines TRBV7-2 with TRBJ1-2; D is perhaps TRBD1 (6 bases). Trimming cost V 5 bases and J 4 bases, with 14 bases left between them. The CDR3 contains 14 residues. Germline V gene data show CDR1 as SGHTA and CDR2 as FQGNSA. The CDR3 DNA follows: TGTGCCAGCAGCGGCACAGGGTTCTTCTATGGCTACACCTTC. The encoded protein is CASSGTGFFYGYTF.

The table lists this clone with a count of one. The gene calls are TRBV7-6 and TRBJ2-7; D call uncertain. Looked up from germline, CDR1 is SGHVS and CDR2 is FNYEAQ. There are 15 residues in the CDR3. Trimming removed 1 base at V and 3 bases at J, with 13 bases between. The CDR3: CASSLEQEGVYEQYF. The CDR3 DNA follows: TGTGCCAGCAGCTTAGAGCAGGAAGGTGTCTACGAGCAGTACTTC.

This clone was detected only a few times. This chain uses TRBV7-9 with TRBJ2-5; D is ambiguous. Germline CDR1 and CDR2: SEHNR and FQNEAQ (reference sequence). The V gene lost 5 bases and the J gene lost 2 bases, with 9 bases spanning the gap. There are 13 residues in the CDR3. Written as DNA, the CDR3 is TGTGCCAGCAGCCCCCCCGGTCAAGAGACCCAGTACTTC. It encodes CASSPPGQETQYF.

The rearrangement links TRBV4-3 to TRBJ1-1; D is unresolved. CDR3 size: 17 residues. Germline V CDR1 and CDR2: LGHNA, YSLEER. The V and J ends lost 2 bases and 3 bases respectively, with 19 bases between them. CDR3 protein: CASSQSVHRYEDTEAFF. The CDR3 coding sequence is TGCGCCAGCAGCCAATCGGTCCATAGGTATGAGGACACTGAAGCTTTCTTT.

Of note for this clone: Other DNA sequences within the sample encode an identical CDR3. The chain employs TRBV14 and TRBJ1-1; no firm D call. The V gene's germline CDR1 is SGHDN and CDR2 FVKESK. This CDR3 comprises 13 residues. The ends were cut back, 1 base at V and 1 base at J, with 4 bases in the middle. CDR3 amino acids: CASSQGQNTEAFF. The CDR3 coding sequence is TGTGCCAGCAGCCAAGGACAGAACACTGAAGCTTTCTTT.

The chain combines TRBV5-1 with TRBJ2-1; 9 positions match TRBD2. Germline CDR1 is SGHRS and CDR2 is YFSETQ. V lost 5 bases, J lost 0 bases, and 6 bases stayed unmatched. The CDR3 runs to 16 residues. In DNA form, the CDR3 reads TGCGCCAGCAGTCCCGGGACTAGCCCCTCCTACAATGAGCAGTTCTTC. Amino acids: CASSPGTSPSYNEQFF.

The chain employs TRBV4-1 and TRBJ1-1, with a weak D call TRBD1 (5 bases). Looked up from germline, CDR1 is MGHRA and CDR2 is YSYEKL. CDR3 length: 13 residues. Trimming stripped 2 bases from V and 6 bases from J, with 10 bases between. The CDR3 region has the DNA TGCGCCAGCAGCCAAATTGGGGGGGCTGAAGCTTTCTTT. It is translated as CASSQIGGAEAFF.

This clone showed up just once. The chain uses TRBV29-1 and TRBJ2-7; TRBD2 might be the D (6 bases). CDR1 is SQVTM, CDR2 ANQGSEA, per germline. V gave up 6 bases and J gave up 2 bases, with 11 bases separating them. The CDR3 has 12 amino acids. CDR3 in DNA: TGCAGCGTCCTCGGGACTGCCTACGAGCAGTACTTC. Protein product: CSVLGTAYEQYF.